This TCR beta chain came from a study of T cells of healthy individuals. TCRdb recomputed calls from the 5' RACE reads with MiXCR, one row per CDR3 protein. The table lists 55,000 to 65,000 distinct CDR3 sequences, roughly 15% of them singletons, with 4% to 5% in the top ten. The CDR3 runs to 15 residues. Per germline, CDR1 SGDLS and CDR2 YYNGEE. Trimming stripped 2 bases from V and 4 bases from J, with 14 bases between. This clonotype has a count of ten or more. This receptor was identified in a human donor in good health. The J gene is TRBJ2-3, the V gene TRBV9, with D perhaps TRBD2 (6 bases). The CDR3 sequence is CASSVYGSVADTQYF. The CDR3 region has the DNA TGTGCCAGCAGCGTTTACGGGAGCGTGGCAGATACGCAGTATTTT.